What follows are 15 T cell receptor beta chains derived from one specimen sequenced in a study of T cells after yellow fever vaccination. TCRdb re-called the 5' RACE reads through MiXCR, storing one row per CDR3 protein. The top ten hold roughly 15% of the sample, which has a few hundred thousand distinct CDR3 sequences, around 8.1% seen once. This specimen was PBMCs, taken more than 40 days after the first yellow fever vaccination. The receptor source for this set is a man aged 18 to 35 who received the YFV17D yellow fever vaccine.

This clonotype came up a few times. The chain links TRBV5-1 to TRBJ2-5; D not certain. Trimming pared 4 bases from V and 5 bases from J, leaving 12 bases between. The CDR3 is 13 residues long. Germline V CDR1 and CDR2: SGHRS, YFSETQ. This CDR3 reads CASSARPSETQYF. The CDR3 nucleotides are TGCGCCAGCAGCGCTCGGCCCTCGGAGACCCAGTACTTC.

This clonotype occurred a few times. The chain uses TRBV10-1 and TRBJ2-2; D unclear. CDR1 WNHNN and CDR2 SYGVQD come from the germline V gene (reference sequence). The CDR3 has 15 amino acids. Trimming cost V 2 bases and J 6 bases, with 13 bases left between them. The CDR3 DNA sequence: TGCGCCAGCAGTGAGATTCTAGGTTCACCCGGGGAGCTGTTTTTT. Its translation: CASSEILGSPGELFF.

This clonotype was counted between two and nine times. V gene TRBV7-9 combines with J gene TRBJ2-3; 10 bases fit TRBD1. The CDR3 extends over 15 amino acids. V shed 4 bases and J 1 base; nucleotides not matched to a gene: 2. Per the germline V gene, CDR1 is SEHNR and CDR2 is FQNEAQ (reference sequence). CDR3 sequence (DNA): TGTGCCAGCAGCTGGGACAGGGGTGGCACAGATACGCAGTATTTT. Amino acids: CASSWDRGGTDTQYF.

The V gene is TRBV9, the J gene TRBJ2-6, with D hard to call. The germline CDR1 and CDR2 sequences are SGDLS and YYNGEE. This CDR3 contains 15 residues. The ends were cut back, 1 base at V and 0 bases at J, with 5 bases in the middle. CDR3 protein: CASSVRRSGANVLTF. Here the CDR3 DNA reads TGTGCCAGCAGCGTACGGCGCTCTGGGGCCAACGTCCTGACTTTC.

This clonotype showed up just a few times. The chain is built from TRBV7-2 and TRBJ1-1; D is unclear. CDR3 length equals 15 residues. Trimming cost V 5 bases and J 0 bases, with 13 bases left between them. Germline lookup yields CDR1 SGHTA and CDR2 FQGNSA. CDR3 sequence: CASSGRFGMNTEAFF. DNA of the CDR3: TGTGCCAGCAGCGGCAGGTTTGGCATGAACACTGAAGCTTTCTTT.

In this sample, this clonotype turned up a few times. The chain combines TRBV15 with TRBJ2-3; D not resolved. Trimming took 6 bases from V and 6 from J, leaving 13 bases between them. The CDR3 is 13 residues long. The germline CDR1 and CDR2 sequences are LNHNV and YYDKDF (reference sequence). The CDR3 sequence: CATSSLIGDTQYF. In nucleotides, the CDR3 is TGTGCCACCAGTTCTCTGATTGGGGATACGCAGTATTTT.

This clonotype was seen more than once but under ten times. CDR3 residues: CASSIQDSSTDTQYF. Written as DNA, the CDR3 is TGCGCCAGCAGCATTCAAGATTCTAGCACAGATACGCAGTATTTT. The chain is built from TRBV5-1 and TRBJ2-3; D unclear. Germline CDR1 SGHRS, CDR2 YFSETQ. The germline V and J ends were trimmed by 4 bases and 0 bases, with 12 bases remaining between them. There are 15 residues in the CDR3.

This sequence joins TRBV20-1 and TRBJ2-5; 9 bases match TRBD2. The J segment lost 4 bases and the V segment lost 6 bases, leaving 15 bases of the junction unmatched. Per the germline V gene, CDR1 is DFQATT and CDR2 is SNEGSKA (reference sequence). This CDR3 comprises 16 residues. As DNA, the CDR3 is TGCAGTGCCAGGAACCATGGACTAGCGCCTCGAGAGACCCAGTACTTC. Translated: CSARNHGLAPRETQYF.

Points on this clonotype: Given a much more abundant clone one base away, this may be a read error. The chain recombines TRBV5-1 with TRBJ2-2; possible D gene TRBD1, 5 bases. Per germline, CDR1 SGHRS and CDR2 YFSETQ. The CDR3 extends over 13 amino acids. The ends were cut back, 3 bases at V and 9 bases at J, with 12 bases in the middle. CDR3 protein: CASSSVGLRELFF. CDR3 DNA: TGCGCCAGCAGCTCGGTGGGGCTCCGGGAGCTGTTTTTT. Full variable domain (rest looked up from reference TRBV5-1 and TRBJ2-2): KAGVTQTPRYLIKTRGQQVTLSCSPISGHRSVSWYQQTPGQGLQFLFEYFSETQRNKGNFPGRFSGRQFSNSRSEMNVSTLELGDSALYLCASSSVGLRELFFGEGSRLTVL.

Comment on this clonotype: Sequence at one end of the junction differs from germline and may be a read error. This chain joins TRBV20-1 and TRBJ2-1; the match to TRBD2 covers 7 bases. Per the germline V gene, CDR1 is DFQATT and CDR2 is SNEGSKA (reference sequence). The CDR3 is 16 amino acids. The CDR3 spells CCARGRGLRGYNEQFF. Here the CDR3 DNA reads TGCTGTGCTAGAGGGAGAGGTCTGCGGGGGTACAATGAGCAGTTCTTC.

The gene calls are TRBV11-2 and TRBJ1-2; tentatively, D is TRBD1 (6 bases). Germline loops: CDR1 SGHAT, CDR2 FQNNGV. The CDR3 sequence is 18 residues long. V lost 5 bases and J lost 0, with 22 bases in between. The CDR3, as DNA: TGTGCCAGCAGCGCACGACCAGGGGTTCAGTACTCTAACTATGGCTACACCTTC. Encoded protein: CASSARPGVQYSNYGYTF.

CDR3 loop: CASSPVVAGGTDTQYF. DNA of the CDR3: TGTGCCAGCTCACCAGTTGTAGCGGGGGGCACAGATACGCAGTATTTT. The rearrangement joins TRBV18 to TRBJ2-3, with 9 bases aligning to TRBD2. There are 16 residues in the CDR3. The germline CDR1 and CDR2 sequences are KGHSH and LQKENI. The ends lost 2 bases at V and 1 base at J; junction bases unmatched: 4.

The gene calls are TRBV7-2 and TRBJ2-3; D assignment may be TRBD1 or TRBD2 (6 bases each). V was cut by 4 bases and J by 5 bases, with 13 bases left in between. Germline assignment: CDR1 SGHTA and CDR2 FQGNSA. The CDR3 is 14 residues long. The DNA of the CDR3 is TGTGCCAGCAGCTCGGGGGCGCGGTTAGATACGCAGTATTTT. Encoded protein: CASSSGARLDTQYF.

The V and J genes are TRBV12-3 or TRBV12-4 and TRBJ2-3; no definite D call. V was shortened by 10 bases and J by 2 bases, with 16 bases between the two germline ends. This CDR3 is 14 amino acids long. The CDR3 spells CATSPELLTDTQYF. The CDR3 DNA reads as TGTGCCACCTCTCCTGAGTTACTCACAGATACGCAGTATTTT.

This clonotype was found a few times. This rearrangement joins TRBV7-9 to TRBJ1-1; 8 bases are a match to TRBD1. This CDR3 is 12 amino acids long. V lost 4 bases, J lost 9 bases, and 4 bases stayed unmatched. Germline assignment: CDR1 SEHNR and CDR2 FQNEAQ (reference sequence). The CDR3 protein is CASSSRQGKAFF. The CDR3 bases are TGTGCCAGCAGCTCCCGACAGGGGAAAGCTTTCTTT.